This T cell receptor beta chain derives from a study of T-cell reconstitution after alpha-beta-depleted transplantation in children. V shed 4 bases, J shed 7 bases, and the junction held 9 bases outside the gene matches. The CDR3 extends over 14 amino acids. The germline V gene encodes CDR1 DFQATT and CDR2 SNEGSKA (reference sequence). Whole-study findings and limits: Surviving thymic progenitors and recipient T cells were the source of high TCRbeta diversity at day 60 in some patients. After transplant, at about two months, alpha-beta T cells were reportedly derived from several hundred expanded graft clones. At one year after transplant, newly produced T cells mostly accounted for T-cell counts and diversity.

Using unique molecular identifiers, the investigators prepared the TCRbeta library. In TCRdb, the PCR reads were re-called with MiXCR into one record per CDR3 protein. The sample shows 45,000 to 50,000 distinct CDR3 sequences, roughly 50% of them seen only once. A remark on this clonotype: The antigen is unknown.

V and J are TRBV20-1 and TRBJ2-2, with 7 bases fitting TRBD2. The material was peripheral blood, obtained before TCRalphabeta/CD19-depleted stem cell transplant. The receptor's source is a boy under three years old with SCID, due to receive a stem cell transplant. CDR3 bases: TGCAGTGCTAAGGCCACGGGGGGAGACGGGGAGCTGTTTTTT. Its protein product is CSAKATGGDGELFF.